This T cell receptor beta chain originates from a study of T cell repertoires in cytomegalovirus infection. Looking at the study overall: Shared public TCR beta signatures pointed to both CMV infection and a matching HLA type. Study findings and constraints: CMV-specific TCR beta clonotypes restricted by HLA-C were the ones dominating the ex vivo response. Of the TCR beta families, the public ones yielded a cumulative frequency that identified carriers of CMV plus the relevant HLA.

To note about this clonotype: Its antigen remains unidentified.

MiXCR, run by TCRdb on the reads, gives a single entry per CDR3 protein. The sample has 680,000 or so distinct CDR3 sequences, 35% seen once; the top ten hold roughly 2.9%. CDR3 length: 11 residues. V lost 10 bases to trimming and J lost 7 bases, with 10 bases between them. The J gene is TRBJ2-2, the V gene TRBV12-3 or TRBV12-4; a weak D match, TRBD2 (5 bases). This TCR came from a human donor in good health (CMV status not recorded). Some clones in this sample may be carry-over from other donors' samples. Sample: PBMCs. CDR3 DNA: TGTGCCACCGGGGTCGGCGGGGAGCTGTTTTTT. It encodes CATGVGGELFF.